This T cell receptor beta chain stems from a study of cytomegalovirus exposure and HLA in healthy donors. Trimming left V 1 base short and J 0 bases short, with 5 bases between. The CDR3 extends over 14 amino acids. Germline values: CDR1 SGHTA, CDR2 FQGTGA. Points from the study as a whole: Despite most TCR sequences being rare, some public TCRs occurred in many donors. Reports showed the classifier diagnosing cytomegalovirus status with high specificity and sensitivity. There were around 160 TCR beta chains listed as cytomegalovirus-associated. In the 130 or so validation repertoires, a later analysis found that first-cohort TCR clusters tended to co-occur.

Some clones are missing from TCRdb's copy, which holds only in-frame ones; the method was immunoSEQ multiplex PCR. This sample yields about 150,000 clones, of which approximately 86% are seen a single time; about 22% belongs to the top ten. This clone was detected once. Its antigen is not known. This receptor was identified in a man aged 18 to 35 in good health and CMV-seropositive. This chain links TRBV7-3 with TRBJ2-3, with D unresolved. Sequences were obtained from PBMCs. CDR3 region: CASSLSASTDTQYF. DNA of the CDR3: TGTGCCAGCAGCTTAAGCGCCAGCACAGATACGCAGTATTTT.